The 4 T cell receptor beta chains reported below all come from one sample, sequenced in a study of blood T cell repertoires in COVID-19. Libraries were prepared by immunoSEQ multiplex PCR; TCRdb keeps only in-frame clonotypes and omits some of them. The table includes about 180,000 clones, about 87% detected once. Sequencing was done on a sample of peripheral blood. The receptors stem from a woman aged 25 to 39 with acute or convalescent COVID-19.

This rearrangement joins TRBV6-6 to TRBJ1-5, with D hard to call. V lost 6 bases, J lost 6 bases, and 9 bases lay in between. This CDR3 has 12 amino acids. Germline CDR1 and CDR2: MNHNY and SVGAGI (reference sequence). The CDR3, as DNA: TGTGCCAGCAGGGTGGAGGGTCAGCCCCAGCATTTT. Protein sequence: CASRVEGQPQHF.

This chain connects TRBV10-2 to TRBJ2-1; D may be TRBD2 (6 bases). V dropped 4 bases and J dropped 3 bases, with 10 bases sitting between them. Germline assignment: CDR1 WSHSY and CDR2 SAAADI. This CDR3 comprises 14 residues. The CDR3, as DNA: TGCGCCAGCAGTGCGGGGAGGATCTACAATGAGCAGTTCTTC. It encodes CASSAGRIYNEQFF.

The J gene is TRBJ2-7, the V gene TRBV12-3 or TRBV12-4; D is ambiguous. CDR3 length equals 13 residues. V dropped 4 bases and J dropped 1 base, with 8 bases sitting between them. CDR3 DNA: TGTGCCAGCAGTTCCGACTGGTCCTACGAGCAGTACTTC. This codes for CASSSDWSYEQYF.

The gene calls are TRBV11-3 and TRBJ1-5, with a weak D call TRBD1 (5 bases). V shed 2 bases and J shed 5 bases, with 7 bases lying between them. Germline V CDR1 and CDR2: SGHNT, YENEEA. There are 13 residues in the CDR3. The CDR3 DNA reads as TGTGCCAGCAGCTTAAGCAGGGATCAGCCCCAGCATTTT. Protein product: CASSLSRDQPQHF.